Sequencing of this TCR beta chain was carried out in a study of T cell clonotyping in hematopoietic cell transplantation. TCRdb's table, derived via immunoSEQ multiplex PCR, lists solely in-frame clones and lacks some. Among some 11,000 clones listed, less than 55% were seen once. The study, taken as a whole, reports: Broader posttransplant TCR repertoire diversity was predicted by graft donor and pretransplant recipient Inverse Simpson Index values. At the given depth, recipient repertoires were over 97% de novo clonotypes. After transplant, recipient diversity fell while pathologically expanded clonotypes grew through day 180.

Concerning this clone itself: What it binds is not known.

This CDR3 has 13 amino acids. Germline V gene sequence: CDR1 SEHNR, CDR2 FQNEAQ (reference sequence). Deletions cut 6 bases from V and 2 bases from J, with 11 bases between. The gene calls are TRBV7-9 and TRBJ2-7; D tentatively fits TRBD1 or TRBD2 (5 bases each). Sample: PBMCs, taken 30 days after allogeneic stem cell transplant. The sequence came from a male patient aged 45-60 years who had an allogeneic stem cell transplant from an unrelated donor, so the T cells may come from the graft donor. Some clones in this sample may be carry-over from other donors' samples. The DNA of the CDR3 is TGTGCCAGCAGTCGGGACGGAGCCTACGAGCAGTACTTC. Translation gives CASSRDGAYEQYF.